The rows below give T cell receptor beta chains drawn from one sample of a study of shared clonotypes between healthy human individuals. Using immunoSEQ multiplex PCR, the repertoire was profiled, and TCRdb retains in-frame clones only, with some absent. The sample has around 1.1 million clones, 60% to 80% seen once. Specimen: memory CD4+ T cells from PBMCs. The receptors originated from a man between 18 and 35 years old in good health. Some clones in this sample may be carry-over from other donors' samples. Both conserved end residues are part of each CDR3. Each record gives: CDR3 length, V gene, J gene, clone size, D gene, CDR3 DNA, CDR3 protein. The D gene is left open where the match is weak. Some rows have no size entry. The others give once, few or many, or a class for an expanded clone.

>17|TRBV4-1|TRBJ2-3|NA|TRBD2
TGCGCCAGCAGCCAGCTTATTCTAGCGGGAAGCACAGATACGCAGTATTTT
CASSQLILAGSTDTQYF
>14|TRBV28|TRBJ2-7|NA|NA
TGTGCCAGCAGTTTGTCAGGGAACTCCTACGAGCAGTACTTC
CASSLSGNSYEQYF
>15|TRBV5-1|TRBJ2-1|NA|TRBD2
TGCGCCAGCAGCGCGGGAGCCCTTCTGGGCAATGAGCAGTTCTTC
CASSAGALLGNEQFF
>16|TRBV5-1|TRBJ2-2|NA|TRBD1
TGCGCCAGCAGCTTGGTAGGGGGCGAGGACACCGGGGAGCTGTTTTTT
CASSLVGGEDTGELFF
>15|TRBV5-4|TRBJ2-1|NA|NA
TGTGCCAGCAGCTCTGGTGGGTGGAATGACAATGAGCAGTTCTTC
CASSSGGWNDNEQFF
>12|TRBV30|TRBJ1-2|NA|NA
TGTGCCTGGGGACCAGGGGCTGGGGGCTACACCTTC
CAWGPGAGGYTF
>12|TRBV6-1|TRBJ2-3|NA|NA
TGTGCCAGCGCGCAGGGACCCTATACGCAGTATTTT
CASAQGPYTQYF
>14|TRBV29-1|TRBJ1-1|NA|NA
TGCAGCGTAGGAGTGGGGGGGATCAACACTGAAGCTTTCTTT
CSVGVGGINTEAFF
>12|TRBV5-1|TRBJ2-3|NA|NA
TGCGCGAGCACTGAGAGCACAGATACGCAGTATTTT
CASTESTDTQYF
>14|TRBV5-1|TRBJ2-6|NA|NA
TGCGCCAGCAGCCAATCTCATGGGGCCAACGTCCTGACTTTC
CASSQSHGANVLTF
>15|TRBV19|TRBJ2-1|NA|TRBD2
TGTGCCAGTAGGGAGCGGGAGGCGCCCTACAATGAGCAGTTCTTC
CASREREAPYNEQFF
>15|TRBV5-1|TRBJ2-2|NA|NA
TGCGCCAGCAGCTTTGGCAGCTCTGACACCGGGGAGCTGTTTTTT
CASSFGSSDTGELFF
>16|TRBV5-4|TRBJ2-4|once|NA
TGTGCCAGCAGCCAGAAAACGGGAACAGGCGGGGACATTCAGTACTTC
CASSQKTGTGGDIQYF
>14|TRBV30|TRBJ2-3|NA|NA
TGTGCCTGGAGTGTGGCAGGGGTCACAGATACGCAGTATTTT
CAWSVAGVTDTQYF
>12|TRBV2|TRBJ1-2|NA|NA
TGTGCCAGCAGTGAATCGACACGTGGCTACACCTTC
CASSESTRGYTF
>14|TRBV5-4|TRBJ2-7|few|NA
TGTGCCAGCAGCTTGGATGGGCCCTCCTACGAGCAGTACTTC
CASSLDGPSYEQYF
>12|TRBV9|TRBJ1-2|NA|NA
TGTGCCAGCAGCGATGCCAGGGGAGGCTACACCTTC
CASSDARGGYTF
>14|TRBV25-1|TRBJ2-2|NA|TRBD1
TGTGCCAGCAGCCTGTTAGGGGGCTTGGGGGAGCTGTTTTTT
CASSLLGGLGELFF
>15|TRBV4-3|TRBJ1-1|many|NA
TGCGCCAGCAGCCAAGATTTGGGGGAGAACACTGAAGCTTTCTTT
CASSQDLGENTEAFF
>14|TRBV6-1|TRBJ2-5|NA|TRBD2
TGTGCCATGCGGACTAGCGGGATTAAGGAGACCCAGTACTTC
CAMRTSGIKETQYF
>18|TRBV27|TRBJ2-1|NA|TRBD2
TGTGCCAGCAGACCCAAACCTGGGCTAGCGGGAGCCTACAATGAGCAGTTCTTC
CASRPKPGLAGAYNEQFF
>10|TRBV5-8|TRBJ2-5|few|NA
TGTGCCAGCAGCTTGGGCCATCCATACTTC
CASSLGHPYF
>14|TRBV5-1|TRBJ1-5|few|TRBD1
TGCGCCAGCAGCTCGGGACAGGGCAATCAGCCCCAGCATTTT
CASSSGQGNQPQHF
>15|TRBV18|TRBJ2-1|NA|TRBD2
TGTGCCAGCTCACCGGGACTAGCGGACCTGAATGAGCAGTTCTTC
CASSPGLADLNEQFF
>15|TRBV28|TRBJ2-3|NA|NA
TGTGCCAGCAGTTGGGGGATTGTCGATTCAGATACGCAGTATTTT
CASSWGIVDSDTQYF
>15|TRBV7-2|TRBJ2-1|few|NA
TGTGCCAGCAGCTTAGGCGGCGGGTACTACAATGAGCAGTTCTTC
CASSLGGGYYNEQFF
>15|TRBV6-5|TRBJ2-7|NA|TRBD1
TGTGCCAGCAGTTCGGCTGGGACAGGACCTAACGAGCAGTACTTC
CASSSAGTGPNEQYF
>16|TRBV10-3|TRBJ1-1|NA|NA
TGTGCCATCAGTGAAGGGAGGGGCGTCGGGAACACTGAAGCTTTCTTT
CAISEGRGVGNTEAFF
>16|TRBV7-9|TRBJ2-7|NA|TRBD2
TGTGCCAGCAGCTTAGGCGTCGGGGGGGGGCTCAGAGAGCAGTACTTC
CASSLGVGGGLREQYF
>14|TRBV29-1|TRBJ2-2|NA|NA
TGCAGCGCCACGGACCGGTTCAACACCGGGGAGCTGTTTTTT
CSATDRFNTGELFF
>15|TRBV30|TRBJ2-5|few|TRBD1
TGTGCCTGGAGTCGGGGACAGGGGTTCCAAGAGACCCAGTACTTC
CAWSRGQGFQETQYF
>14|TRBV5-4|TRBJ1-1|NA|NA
TGTGCCAGCAGCTTGGGGCCTATAAACACTGAAGCTTTCTTT
CASSLGPINTEAFF
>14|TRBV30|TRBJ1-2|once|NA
TGTGCCTGGAGTGTATTTGCGGGGAGGGTCGGCTACACCTTC
CAWSVFAGRVGYTF
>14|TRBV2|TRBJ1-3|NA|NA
TGTGCCAGCAGTGAACAGGGTGGTGGAAACACCATATATTTT
CASSEQGGGNTIYF
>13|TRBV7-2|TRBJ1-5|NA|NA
TGTGCCAGCAGCTCTAGGGCTTTTCAGCCCCAGCATTTT
CASSSRAFQPQHF
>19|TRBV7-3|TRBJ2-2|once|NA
TGTGCCAGCAGCTTAACAGGACTATCTACGTTTACGGGCACCGGGGAGCTGTTTTTT
CASSLTGLSTFTGTGELFF
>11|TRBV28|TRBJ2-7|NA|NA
TGTGCCATCAGGAGGTCCTACGAGCAGTACTTC
CAIRRSYEQYF
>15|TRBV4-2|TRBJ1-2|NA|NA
TGTGCCAGCAGCCAAGAACTGGAGGCGGTCTATGGCTACACCTTC
CASSQELEAVYGYTF
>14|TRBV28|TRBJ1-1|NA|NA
TGTGCCAGCAGTAGTTACAGGCAGACCACTGAAGCTTTCTTT
CASSSYRQTTEAFF
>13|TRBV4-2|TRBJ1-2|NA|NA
TGTGCCAGCAGCCCCGGCCCCGGCGATGGCTACACCTTC
CASSPGPGDGYTF
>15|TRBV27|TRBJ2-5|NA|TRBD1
TGTGCCAGCACCAACAGGGGCGGCCCTCAAGAGACCCAGTACTTC
CASTNRGGPQETQYF
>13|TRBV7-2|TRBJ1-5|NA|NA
TGTGCCAGCAGCCCCGGGCAGGGACAGCCCCAGCATTTT
CASSPGQGQPQHF
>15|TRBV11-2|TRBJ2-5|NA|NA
TGTGCCAGCACTTCCACTGGTTGGCAGGGGGAGACCCAGTACTTC
CASTSTGWQGETQYF
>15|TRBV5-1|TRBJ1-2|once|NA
TGCGCCAGCAGCTTGATAGTCAGCATTAACTATGGCTACACCTTC
CASSLIVSINYGYTF
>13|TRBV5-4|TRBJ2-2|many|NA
TGTGCCAGCAGCTTGACCTACACCGGGGAGCTGTTTTTT
CASSLTYTGELFF
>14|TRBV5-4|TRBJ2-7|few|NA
TGTGCCAGCAGCCTAGGGATCCCCAATGGGGAGCAGTACTTC
CASSLGIPNGEQYF
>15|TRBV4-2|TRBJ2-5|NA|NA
TGTGCCAGCAGCCAAGACGGGACCCCCACCGAGACCCAGTACTTC
CASSQDGTPTETQYF
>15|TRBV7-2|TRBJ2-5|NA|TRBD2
TGTGCCAGCAGCTTAGTTAGCGGGACTGGAGAGACCCAGTACTTC
CASSLVSGTGETQYF
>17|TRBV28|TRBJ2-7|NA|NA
TGTGCCGGCAGTTTATCCCCCTGGGCGGTCGGAAGGTACGAGCAGTACTTC
CAGSLSPWAVGRYEQYF